This T cell receptor (beta chain) appears in the sequencing data of a study of CD8+ T cells in alopecia areata. General study points: Scalp and blood samples kept many expanded lesional clones throughout tofacitinib. Alopecia totalis/universalis scalp especially showed more expanded CD8+ clones than normal scalp.

Reverse transcription of extracted RNA yielded cDNA, which provided the sequencing template. Sequencing was performed with immunoSEQ multiplex PCR; in TCRdb, only in-frame clones are kept and a portion is missing. The sample yields more than 200,000 clones, less than 45% seen once. This clone occurred a few times. Its antigen is currently unknown. V lost 7 bases to trimming and J lost 2 bases, with 17 bases between them. Germline V gene data show CDR1 as MDHEN and CDR2 as SYDVKM. This CDR3 region has 15 residues. Treatment described: oral pan-JAK inhibitor, 5-10 mg twice daily. The TCR was taken from a human donor with alopecia areata. The material sequenced was CD4+ T cells sorted from blood, taken at approximately week 37, from a patient treated with tofacitinib. The chain couples TRBV28 to TRBJ2-5; D may match TRBD1 or TRBD2 (5 bases each). CDR3 DNA sequence: TGTGCCAGCACGGTCGGGATAGGGGATCAAGAGACCCAGTACTTC. Its protein is CASTVGIGDQETQYF.